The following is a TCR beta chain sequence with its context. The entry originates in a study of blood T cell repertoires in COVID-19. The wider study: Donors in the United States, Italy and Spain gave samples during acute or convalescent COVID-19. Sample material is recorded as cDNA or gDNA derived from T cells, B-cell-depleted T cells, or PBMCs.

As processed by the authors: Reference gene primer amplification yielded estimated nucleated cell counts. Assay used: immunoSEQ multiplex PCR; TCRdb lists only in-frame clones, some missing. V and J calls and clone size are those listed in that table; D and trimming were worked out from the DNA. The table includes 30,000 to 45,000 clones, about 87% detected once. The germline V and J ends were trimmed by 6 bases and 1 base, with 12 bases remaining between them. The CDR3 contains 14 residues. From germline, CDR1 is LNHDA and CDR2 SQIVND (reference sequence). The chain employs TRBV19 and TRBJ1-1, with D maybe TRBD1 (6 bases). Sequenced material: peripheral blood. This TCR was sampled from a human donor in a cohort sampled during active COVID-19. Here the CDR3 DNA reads TGTGCCAGTAGCCCTACAGGGACGAACACTGAAGCTTTCTTT. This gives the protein CASSPTGTNTEAFF.